This T cell receptor beta chain was recovered during a study of control samples from healthy donors and cancer patients. Repertoires were generated with immunoSEQ multiplex PCR, while TCRdb's copy carries only in-frame clones and drops some. The data contain around 30,000 clones, about 85% of them singletons. Sequencing was done on a sample of PBMCs. The clonotype was recovered from a woman aged 40 to 50 with lung cancer.

CDR3 loop: CASSSFRGATYEQYF. CDR3 nucleotide sequence: TGTGCCAGCAGCTCATTTAGGGGGGCTACCTACGAGCAGTACTTC. The rearrangement joins TRBV11-2 to TRBJ2-7; the D call may be TRBD1 or TRBD2 (6 bases each). The V gene's germline CDR1 is SGHAT and CDR2 FQNNGV. The V and J ends lost 4 bases and 2 bases respectively, with 15 bases between them. There are 15 residues in the CDR3.